This is a list of T cell receptor beta chains from one sample in a study of blood T cells in healthy people across ages. TCRdb re-analysed the 5' RACE reads in MiXCR, keeping a single row per CDR3 protein. Of approximately 1,700,000 distinct CDR3 sequences detected, 35% to 50% appear once; the ten largest clones hold 23%. Sequencing used blood. The receptors here all came from a human donor in good health. CDR3s leave out the opening cysteine and the closing phenylalanine or tryptophan.

len: 14
v_gene: TRBV5-4
j_gene: TRBJ1-1
CDR3aa: ASSSFTPGTGSEAF

len: 12
v_gene: TRBV29-1
j_gene: TRBJ2-4
CDR3aa: SVATSGGSYGQY

len: 12
v_gene: TRBV4-2
j_gene: -
CDR3aa: ASSQATGKHEQY

len: 11
v_gene: TRBV12-3/TRBV12-4
j_gene: TRBJ2-7
CDR3aa: ASSPGHNYEQY

len: 12
v_gene: TRBV5-1
j_gene: TRBJ2-4
CDR3aa: ASSEAPQSNVQY

len: 14
v_gene: TRBV12-3/TRBV12-4
j_gene: TRBJ2-3
CDR3aa: ASSNLGEYPTDTQY

len: 14
v_gene: TRBV12-3/TRBV12-4
j_gene: TRBJ1-5
CDR3aa: ASSSGSTYSNQPQH

len: 14
v_gene: TRBV13
j_gene: TRBJ1-5
CDR3aa: ASSIGGQREGQPQH

len: 14
v_gene: TRBV27
j_gene: TRBJ1-6
CDR3aa: ASSPSTGLKSLTLH

len: 12
v_gene: TRBV13
j_gene: TRBJ1-1
CDR3aa: ASSFGQPNTEAF

len: 12
v_gene: TRBV4-1
j_gene: TRBJ2-7
CDR3aa: ASSQGPGNYEQY

len: 14
v_gene: TRBV15
j_gene: TRBJ2-3
CDR3aa: ATSRDPVGSTDTQY

len: 13
v_gene: TRBV7-8
j_gene: TRBJ2-2
CDR3aa: ASSWGGLVRRERF

len: 13
v_gene: TRBV12-3/TRBV12-4
j_gene: TRBJ2-3
CDR3aa: ASSQVGGRTDTQY

len: 13
v_gene: TRBV6-5
j_gene: TRBJ1-6
CDR3aa: ASSYQPSYNSPLH

len: 11
v_gene: TRBV3-1
j_gene: TRBJ1-5
CDR3aa: ASSQNGNQPQH

len: 11
v_gene: TRBV2
j_gene: TRBJ1-2
CDR3aa: ARKGEMDYGYT

len: 12
v_gene: TRBV7-7
j_gene: TRBJ2-7
CDR3aa: ASSPSDRPYEQY

len: 11
v_gene: TRBV6-6
j_gene: TRBJ1-1
CDR3aa: ASQEVGNAEAF

len: 14
v_gene: TRBV11-1
j_gene: TRBJ2-2
CDR3aa: ASSLGSAFGTGELF

len: 9
v_gene: TRBV7-2
j_gene: TRBJ1-2
CDR3aa: ASSLEDRRT

len: 12
v_gene: TRBV6-6
j_gene: TRBJ2-3
CDR3aa: ASSYNRGTDTQY

len: 12
v_gene: TRBV18
j_gene: TRBJ1-2
CDR3aa: VSSPLSEPYGYT

len: 12
v_gene: TRBV6-2/TRBV6-3
j_gene: TRBJ2-1
CDR3aa: ASSATSGARSQF

len: 14
v_gene: TRBV7-2
j_gene: TRBJ2-7
CDR3aa: ASSLSTGRSSYEQY

len: 14
v_gene: TRBV6-2/TRBV6-3
j_gene: TRBJ2-5
CDR3aa: ATGARQAIYQETQY

len: 11
v_gene: TRBV4-2
j_gene: TRBJ1-5
CDR3aa: ASSQDGSQPQH

len: 15
v_gene: TRBV6-2/TRBV6-3
j_gene: TRBJ2-1
CDR3aa: ASRWTSGGAWYNEQF

len: 14
v_gene: TRBV19
j_gene: TRBJ2-5
CDR3aa: ASSGLAGTQRETQY

len: 13
v_gene: TRBV14
j_gene: TRBJ2-7
CDR3aa: ASSQVGQSSYEQY

len: 11
v_gene: TRBV7-2
j_gene: TRBJ2-1
CDR3aa: ASSLEGGARQF

len: 12
v_gene: TRBV29-1
j_gene: TRBJ1-2
CDR3aa: SVEDPGLYYGYT

len: 13
v_gene: TRBV4-1
j_gene: TRBJ2-7
CDR3aa: ASSQVTSWRYEQY

len: 14
v_gene: TRBV20-1
j_gene: TRBJ2-6
CDR3aa: SAREEQDSGANVLT

len: 13
v_gene: TRBV20-1
j_gene: TRBJ2-3
CDR3aa: SAIDPGQGGDTQY

len: 12
v_gene: TRBV30
j_gene: TRBJ2-5
CDR3aa: AWSANRGSETQY

len: 15
v_gene: TRBV5-5
j_gene: TRBJ2-3
CDR3aa: ASSLVGGALGVDTQY

len: 11
v_gene: TRBV20-1
j_gene: TRBJ2-1
CDR3aa: SARDQGTPLRF

len: 12
v_gene: TRBV5-6
j_gene: TRBJ1-2
CDR3aa: ASILRGEGYGYT

len: 14
v_gene: TRBV9
j_gene: TRBJ1-3
CDR3aa: ASSVDPVVSGNTIY

len: 14
v_gene: TRBV9
j_gene: TRBJ1-6
CDR3aa: ASSPGARLDNSPLH

len: 13
v_gene: TRBV29-1
j_gene: TRBJ2-5
CDR3aa: SVEDGWANQETQY

len: 15
v_gene: TRBV6-2/TRBV6-3
j_gene: TRBJ2-6
CDR3aa: ASTPGTARSGANVLT

len: 13
v_gene: TRBV6-1
j_gene: TRBJ1-1
CDR3aa: ASSVRDNMNTEAF

len: 12
v_gene: TRBV6-2/TRBV6-3
j_gene: TRBJ2-5
CDR3aa: ASNGASYQETQY

len: 13
v_gene: TRBV5-1
j_gene: TRBJ2-1
CDR3aa: ASSFGSLSYNEQF

len: 13
v_gene: TRBV24-1
j_gene: TRBJ2-1
CDR3aa: ATSVGSTTRNEQF

len: 10
v_gene: TRBV7-9
j_gene: TRBJ2-6
CDR3aa: ASSSGAYVLT

len: 12
v_gene: TRBV3-1
j_gene: TRBJ1-1
CDR3aa: ASSQGFEGVEAF

len: 13
v_gene: TRBV10-2
j_gene: TRBJ1-1
CDR3aa: ASSDILSLNPEAF

len: 12
v_gene: TRBV12-3/TRBV12-4
j_gene: TRBJ2-7
CDR3aa: ASSFNREYGEQY

len: 13
v_gene: TRBV7-9
j_gene: TRBJ2-7
CDR3aa: ASSGRGLASYEQY

len: 16
v_gene: TRBV5-1
j_gene: TRBJ1-1
CDR3aa: ASSFFPPGQGVNTEAF